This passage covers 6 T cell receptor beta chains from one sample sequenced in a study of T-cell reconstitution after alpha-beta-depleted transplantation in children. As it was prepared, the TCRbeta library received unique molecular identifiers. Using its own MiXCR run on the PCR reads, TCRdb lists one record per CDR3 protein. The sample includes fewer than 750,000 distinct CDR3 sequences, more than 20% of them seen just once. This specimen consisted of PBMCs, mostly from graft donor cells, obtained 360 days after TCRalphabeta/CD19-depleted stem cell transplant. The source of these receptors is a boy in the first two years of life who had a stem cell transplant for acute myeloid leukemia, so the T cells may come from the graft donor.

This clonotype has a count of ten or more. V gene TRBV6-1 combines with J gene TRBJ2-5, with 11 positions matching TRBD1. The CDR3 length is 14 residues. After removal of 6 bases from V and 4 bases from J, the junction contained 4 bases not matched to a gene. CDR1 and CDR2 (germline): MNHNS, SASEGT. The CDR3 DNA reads TGTGCCAGCAGCGTGGACAGGGGGCGAGAGACCCAGTACTTC. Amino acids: CASSVDRGRETQYF.

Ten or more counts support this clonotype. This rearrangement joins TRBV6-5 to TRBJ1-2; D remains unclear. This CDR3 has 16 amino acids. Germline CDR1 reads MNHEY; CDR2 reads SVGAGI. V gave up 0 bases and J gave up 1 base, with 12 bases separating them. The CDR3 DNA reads TGTGCCAGCAGTTACTCTGGCGAGGGAAATAACTATGGCTACACCTTC. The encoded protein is CASSYSGEGNNYGYTF.

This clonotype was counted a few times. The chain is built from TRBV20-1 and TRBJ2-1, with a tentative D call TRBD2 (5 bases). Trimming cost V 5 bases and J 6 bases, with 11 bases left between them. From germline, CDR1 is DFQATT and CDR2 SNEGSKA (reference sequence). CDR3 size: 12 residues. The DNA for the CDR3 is TGCAGTGCTCCCCGGAGGAGCAATGAGCAGTTCTTC. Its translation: CSAPRRSNEQFF.

The CDR3 DNA follows: TGCAGTGCTAGTCACGGCCCGTTGAACACTGAAGCTTTCTTT. Amino acids: CSASHGPLNTEAFF. This chain connects TRBV20-1 to TRBJ1-1; no reliable D call. V dropped 3 bases and J dropped 0 bases, with 11 bases sitting between them. Germline-derived CDR1 and CDR2 are DFQATT and SNEGSKA (reference sequence). The CDR3 totals 14 residues.

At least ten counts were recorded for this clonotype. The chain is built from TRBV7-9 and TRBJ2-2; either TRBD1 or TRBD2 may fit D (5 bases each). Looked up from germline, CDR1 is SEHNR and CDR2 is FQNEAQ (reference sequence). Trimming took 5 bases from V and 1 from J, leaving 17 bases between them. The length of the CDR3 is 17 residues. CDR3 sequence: CASSPITEGRNTGELFF. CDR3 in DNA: TGTGCCAGCAGCCCAATCACAGAGGGGCGGAACACCGGGGAGCTGTTTTTT.

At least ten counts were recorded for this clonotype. The CDR3 spells CASRSTSGVGHADTQYF. The CDR3 nucleotides are TGTGCCAGCAGGTCGACTAGCGGGGTCGGTCATGCAGATACGCAGTATTTT. The chain uses TRBV2 and TRBJ2-3; 11 nucleotides match TRBD2. The CDR3 has 17 residues. Germline V gene data show CDR1 as SNHLY and CDR2 as FYNNEI. The V gene end was trimmed by 6 bases and the J gene end by 4 bases; junction bases not matched to a gene: 12.